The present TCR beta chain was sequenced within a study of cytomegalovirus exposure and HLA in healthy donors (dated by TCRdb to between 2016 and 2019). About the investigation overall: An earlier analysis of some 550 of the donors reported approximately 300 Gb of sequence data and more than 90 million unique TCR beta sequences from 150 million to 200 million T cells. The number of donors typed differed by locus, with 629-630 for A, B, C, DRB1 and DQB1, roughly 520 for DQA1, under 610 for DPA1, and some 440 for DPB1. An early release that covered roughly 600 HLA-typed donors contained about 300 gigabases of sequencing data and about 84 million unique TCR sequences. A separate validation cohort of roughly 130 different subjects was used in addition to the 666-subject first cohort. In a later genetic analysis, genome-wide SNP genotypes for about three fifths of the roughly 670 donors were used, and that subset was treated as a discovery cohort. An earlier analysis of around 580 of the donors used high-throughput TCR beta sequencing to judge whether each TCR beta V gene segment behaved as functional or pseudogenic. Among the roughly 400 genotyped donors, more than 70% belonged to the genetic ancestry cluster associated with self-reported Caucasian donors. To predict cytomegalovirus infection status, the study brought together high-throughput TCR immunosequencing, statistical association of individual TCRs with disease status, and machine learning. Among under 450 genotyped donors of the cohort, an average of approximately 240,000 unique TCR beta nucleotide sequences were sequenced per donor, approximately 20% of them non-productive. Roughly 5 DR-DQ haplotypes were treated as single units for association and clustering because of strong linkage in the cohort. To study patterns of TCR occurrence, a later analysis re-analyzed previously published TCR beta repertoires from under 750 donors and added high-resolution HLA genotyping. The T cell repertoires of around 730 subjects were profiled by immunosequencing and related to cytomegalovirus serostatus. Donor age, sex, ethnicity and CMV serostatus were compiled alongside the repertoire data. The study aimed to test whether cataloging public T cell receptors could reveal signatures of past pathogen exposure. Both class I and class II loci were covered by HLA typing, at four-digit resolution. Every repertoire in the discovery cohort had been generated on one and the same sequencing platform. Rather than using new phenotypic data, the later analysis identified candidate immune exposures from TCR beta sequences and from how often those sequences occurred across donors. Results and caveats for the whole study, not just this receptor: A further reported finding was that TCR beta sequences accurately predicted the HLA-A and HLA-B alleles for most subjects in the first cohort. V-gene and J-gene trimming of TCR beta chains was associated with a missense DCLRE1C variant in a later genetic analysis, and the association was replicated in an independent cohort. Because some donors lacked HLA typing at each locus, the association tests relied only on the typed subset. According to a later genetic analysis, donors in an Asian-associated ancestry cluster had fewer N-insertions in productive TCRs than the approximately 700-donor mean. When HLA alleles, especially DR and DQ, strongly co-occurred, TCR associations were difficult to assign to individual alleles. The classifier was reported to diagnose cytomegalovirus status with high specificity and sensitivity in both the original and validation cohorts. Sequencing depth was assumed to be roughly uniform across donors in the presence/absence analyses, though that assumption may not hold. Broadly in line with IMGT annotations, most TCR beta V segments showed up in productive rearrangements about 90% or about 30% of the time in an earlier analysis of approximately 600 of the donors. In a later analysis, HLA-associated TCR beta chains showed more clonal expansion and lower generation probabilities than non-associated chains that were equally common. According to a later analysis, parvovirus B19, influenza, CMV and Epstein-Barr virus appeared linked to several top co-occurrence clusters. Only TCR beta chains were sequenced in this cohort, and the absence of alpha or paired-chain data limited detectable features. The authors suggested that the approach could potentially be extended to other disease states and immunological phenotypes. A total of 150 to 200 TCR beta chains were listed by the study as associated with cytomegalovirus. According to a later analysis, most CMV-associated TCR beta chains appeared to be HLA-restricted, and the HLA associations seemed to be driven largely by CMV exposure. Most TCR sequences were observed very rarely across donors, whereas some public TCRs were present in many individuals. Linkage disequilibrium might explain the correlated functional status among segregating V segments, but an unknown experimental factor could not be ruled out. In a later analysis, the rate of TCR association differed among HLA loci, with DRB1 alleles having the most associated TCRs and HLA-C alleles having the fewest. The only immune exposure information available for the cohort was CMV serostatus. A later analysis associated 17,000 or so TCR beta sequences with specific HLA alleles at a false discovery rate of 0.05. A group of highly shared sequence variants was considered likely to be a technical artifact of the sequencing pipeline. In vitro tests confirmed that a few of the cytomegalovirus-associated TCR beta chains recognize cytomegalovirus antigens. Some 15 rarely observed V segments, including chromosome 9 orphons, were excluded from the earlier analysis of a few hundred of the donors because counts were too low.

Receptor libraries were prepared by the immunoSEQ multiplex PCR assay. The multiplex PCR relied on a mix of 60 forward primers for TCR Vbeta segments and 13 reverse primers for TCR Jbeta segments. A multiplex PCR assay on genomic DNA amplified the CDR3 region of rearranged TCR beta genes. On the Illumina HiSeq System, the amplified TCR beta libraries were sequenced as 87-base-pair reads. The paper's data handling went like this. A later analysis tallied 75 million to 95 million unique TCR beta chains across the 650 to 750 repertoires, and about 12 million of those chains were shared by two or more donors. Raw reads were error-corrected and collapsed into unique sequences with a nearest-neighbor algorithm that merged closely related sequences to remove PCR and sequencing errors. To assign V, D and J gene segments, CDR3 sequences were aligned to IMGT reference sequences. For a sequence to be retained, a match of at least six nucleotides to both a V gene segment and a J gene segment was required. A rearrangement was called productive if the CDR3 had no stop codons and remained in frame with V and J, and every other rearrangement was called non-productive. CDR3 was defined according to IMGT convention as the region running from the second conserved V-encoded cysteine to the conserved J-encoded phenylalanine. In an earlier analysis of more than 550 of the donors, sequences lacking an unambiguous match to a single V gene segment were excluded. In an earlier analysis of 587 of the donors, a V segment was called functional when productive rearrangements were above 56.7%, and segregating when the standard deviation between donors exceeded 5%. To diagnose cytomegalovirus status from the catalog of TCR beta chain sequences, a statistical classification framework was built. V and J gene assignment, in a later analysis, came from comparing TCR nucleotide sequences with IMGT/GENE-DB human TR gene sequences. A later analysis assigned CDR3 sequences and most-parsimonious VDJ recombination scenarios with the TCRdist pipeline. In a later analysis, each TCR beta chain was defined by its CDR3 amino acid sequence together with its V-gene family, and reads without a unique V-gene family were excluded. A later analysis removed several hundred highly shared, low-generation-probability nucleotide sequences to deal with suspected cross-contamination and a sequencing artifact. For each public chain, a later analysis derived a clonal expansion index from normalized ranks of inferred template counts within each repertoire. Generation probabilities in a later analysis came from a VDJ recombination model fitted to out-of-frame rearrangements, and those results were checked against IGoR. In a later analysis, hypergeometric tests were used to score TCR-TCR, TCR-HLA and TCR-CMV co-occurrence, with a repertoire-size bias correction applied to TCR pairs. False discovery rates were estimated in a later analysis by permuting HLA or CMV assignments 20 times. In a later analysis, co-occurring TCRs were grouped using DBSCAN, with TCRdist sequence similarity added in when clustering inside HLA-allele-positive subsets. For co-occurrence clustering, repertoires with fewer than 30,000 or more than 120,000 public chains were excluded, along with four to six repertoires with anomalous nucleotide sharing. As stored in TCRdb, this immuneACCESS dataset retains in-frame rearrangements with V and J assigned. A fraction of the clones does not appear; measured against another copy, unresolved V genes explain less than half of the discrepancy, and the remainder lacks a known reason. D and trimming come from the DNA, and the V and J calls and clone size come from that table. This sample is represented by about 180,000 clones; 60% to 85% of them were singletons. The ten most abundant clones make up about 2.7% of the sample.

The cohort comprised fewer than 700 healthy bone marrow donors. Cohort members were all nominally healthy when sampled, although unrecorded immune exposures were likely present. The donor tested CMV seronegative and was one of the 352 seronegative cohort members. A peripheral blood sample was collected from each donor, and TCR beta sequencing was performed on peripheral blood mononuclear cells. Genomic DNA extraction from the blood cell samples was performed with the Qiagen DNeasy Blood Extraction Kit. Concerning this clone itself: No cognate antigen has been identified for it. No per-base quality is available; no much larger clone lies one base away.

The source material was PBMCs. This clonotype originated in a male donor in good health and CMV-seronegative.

The CDR3 has the sequence CASSEAQHSQMNTEAFF. The sequence in DNA is TGTGCCAGCAGTGAAGCGCAACACAGCCAAATGAACACTGAAGCTTTCTTT. The sequence links TRBV2 to TRBJ1-1, with the identity of the D gene unclear. The CDR3 runs 17 residues from the cysteine to the phenylalanine. Only the CDR3 DNA stays, 51 bases, in frame from base 1. Trimming takes 0 bases from V and 0 bases from J, and the germline ends sit 14 bases apart. CDR1 SNHLY and CDR2 FYNNEI were looked up in the germline V gene.